The 15 T cell receptor beta chains listed next were all sequenced from one sample in a study of CD8+ T cells in alopecia areata. Isolated RNA was reverse transcribed into cDNA used as the sequencing template. Clones were sequenced by immunoSEQ multiplex PCR, and TCRdb holds only the in-frame ones, with some missing. The sample has about 160,000 clones; roughly 65% are singletons. Treatment noted: oral pan-JAK inhibitor, 5-10 mg twice daily. The sequences come from CD4+ T cells sorted from blood, collected at week 4, from a patient treated with tofacitinib. The receptors here all came from a human donor with alopecia areata.

CDR3 nucleotide sequence: TGCAGCGTTGACATGTGGAATGAGCAGTTCTTC. This translates into CSVDMWNEQFF. This rearrangement joins TRBV29-1 to TRBJ2-1, with unresolved D. This CDR3 has 11 amino acids. CDR1 and CDR2 from the germline V gene are SQVTM and ANQGSEA. Trimming cost V 3 bases and J 7 bases, with 7 bases left between them.

The chain links TRBV18 to TRBJ2-1; D is possibly TRBD1 or TRBD2 (5 bases each). V lost 1 base, J lost 6 bases, and 13 bases lay in between. In germline, CDR1 is KGHSH, CDR2 LQKENI. This CDR3 is 15 amino acids long. The chain's CDR3 is CASSPQGPHLNEQFF. DNA for the CDR3: TGTGCCAGCTCACCACAGGGACCACACCTCAATGAGCAGTTCTTC. Full variable domain (rest looked up from reference TRBV18 and TRBJ2-1): NAGVMQNPRHLVRRRGQEARLRCSPMKGHSHVYWYRQLPEEGLKFMVYLQKENIIDESGMPKERFSAEFPKEGPSILRIQQVVRGDSAAYFCASSPQGPHLNEQFFGPGTRLTVL.

The rearrangement uses TRBV2 and TRBJ1-1; TRBD1 matches 7 bases. The CDR3 consists of 11 residues. With 4 bases clipped from V and 8 bases from J, the junction kept 1 base outside the gene matches. Germline values: CDR1 SNHLY, CDR2 FYNNEI. The CDR3 region is CASSGQGEAFF. Written as DNA, the CDR3 is TGTGCCAGCAGTGGACAGGGAGAAGCTTTCTTT. Together with reference TRBV2 and TRBJ1-1, the CDR3 gives the full variable domain: EPEVTQTPSHQVTQMGQEVILRCVPISNHLYFYWYRQILGQKVEFLVSFYNNEISEKSEIFDDQFSVERPDGSNFTLKIRSTKLEDSAMYFCASSGQGEAFFGQGTRLTVV.

This clone was counted a few times. The chain joins TRBV4-3 to TRBJ2-6; D is uncertain. The CDR3 contains 15 residues. Germline-derived CDR1 and CDR2 are LGHNA and YSLEER. Trimming shortened V by 0 bases and J by 1 base, and 4 bases separated the two germline ends. The CDR3 nucleotides are TGCGCCAGCAGCCAAGAAGGGTCTGGGGCCAACGTCCTGACTTTC. Its translation is CASSQEGSGANVLTF.

This sequence joins TRBV30 and TRBJ1-6; D remains ambiguous. Trimming removed 3 bases from V and 2 bases from J, with 11 bases in between. Germline assignment: CDR1 GTSNPN and CDR2 SVGIG (reference sequence). The CDR3 has 15 amino acids. CDR3 nucleotide sequence: TGTGCCTGGAGACGTCCCATGCCCTATAATTCACCCCTCCACTTT. Its protein is CAWRRPMPYNSPLHF.

This clone was counted between two and nine times. V usage is TRBV7-9 and J usage is TRBJ1-2; D perhaps matches TRBD1 (6 bases). V was shortened by 7 bases and J by 4 bases, with 13 bases between the two germline ends. The CDR3 consists of 13 residues. CDR1 and CDR2 (germline): SEHNR, FQNEAQ (reference sequence). The CDR3 coding sequence is TGTGCCAGCAAACCCAGGGGCCCCTATGGCTACACCTTC. It encodes CASKPRGPYGYTF.

The chain employs TRBV30 and TRBJ1-2; possible D gene TRBD1, 5 bases. Trimming took 2 bases from V and 4 from J, leaving 14 bases between them. Germline V gene data show CDR1 as GTSNPN and CDR2 as SVGIG (reference sequence). The CDR3 has 14 amino acids. The CDR3 DNA follows: TGTGCCTGGAGTATGACAGACGGCTTCTATGGCTACACCTTC. Its protein is CAWSMTDGFYGYTF.

The chain links TRBV29-1 to TRBJ2-1; D ambiguous. V was cut by 1 base and J by 5 bases, with 12 bases left in between. This CDR3 is 14 amino acids long. CDR1 and CDR2 (germline): SQVTM, ANQGSEA. The CDR3 DNA is TGCAGCGTTGAAGGCAGGCGGAATGACAATGAGCAGTTCTTC. This translates into CSVEGRRNDNEQFF.

This clone was seen just once. The chain combines TRBV29-1 with TRBJ1-1, with 8 bases lining up with TRBD1. Germline trimming cut 7 bases from V and 4 bases from J; bases unmatched to any gene: 5. The CDR3 totals 12 residues. Looked up from germline, CDR1 is SQVTM and CDR2 is ANQGSEA. The CDR3 DNA reads as TGCAGCGGAGGGACAGGTCCCACTGAAGCTTTCTTT. This translates into CSGGTGPTEAFF.

A single count supports this clone. The V call is TRBV30, the J call TRBJ2-5; D gene unclear. The CDR3 consists of 13 residues. Germline CDR1 and CDR2: GTSNPN and SVGIG (reference sequence). The V gene lost 0 bases and the J gene lost 0 bases, with 5 bases spanning the gap. CDR3 nucleotides: TGTGCCTGGAGTGTGGGTTACCAAGAGACCCAGTACTTC. Translating it yields CAWSVGYQETQYF.

The chain has TRBV29-1 and TRBJ2-4; D not certain. The ends were cut back, 4 bases at V and 2 bases at J, with 9 bases in the middle. The CDR3 consists of 13 residues. Looked up from germline, CDR1 is SQVTM and CDR2 is ANQGSEA. The CDR3 spells CSVVAQTKNIQYF. The CDR3 DNA reads TGCAGCGTTGTAGCACAGACCAAAAACATTCAGTACTTC. Full variable domain (remainder filled in from reference TRBV29-1 and TRBJ2-4): SAVISQKPSRDICQRGTSLTIQCQVDSQVTMMFWYRQQPGQSLTLIATANQGSEATYESGFVIDKFPISRPNLTFSTLTVSNMSPEDSSIYLCSVVAQTKNIQYFGAGTRLSVL.

The chain carries TRBV29-1 and TRBJ2-1; the D gene is possibly TRBD2 (6 bases). Germline CDR1 and CDR2: SQVTM and ANQGSEA. The CDR3 length is 13 residues. V shed 3 bases and J shed 13 bases, with 19 bases lying between them. CDR3 amino acids: CSVDPVTGSIQFF. The DNA of the CDR3 is TGCAGCGTTGACCCCGTAACCGGGAGTATACAGTTCTTC.

In regard to this clone: One junction end does not reproduce the germline sequence, and a read error may be involved. The CDR3 nucleotides are TGTGCCATCAGCAGGGCCCCAGCAAACATTCAGTACTTC. It codes for CAISRAPANIQYF. J is TRBJ2-4 and V is TRBV7-9, with D possibly being TRBD1 (5 bases). Looked up from germline, CDR1 is SEHNR and CDR2 is FQNEAQ (reference sequence). This CDR3 is 13 amino acids long.

This chain links TRBV7-9 with TRBJ2-1; 8 positions match TRBD1. Germline assignment: CDR1 SEHNR and CDR2 FQNEAQ (reference sequence). This CDR3 contains 16 residues. V lost 5 bases to trimming and J lost 1 base; unmatched junction nucleotides: 7. The CDR3 region is CASSHDRGRSYNEQFF. The CDR3 coding sequence is TGTGCCAGCAGCCACGACAGGGGACGGTCCTACAATGAGCAGTTCTTC.

The chain combines TRBV19 with TRBJ2-3; 9 nucleotides align to TRBD1. This CDR3 region has 13 residues. From germline, CDR1 is LNHDA and CDR2 SQIVND (reference sequence). V shed 8 bases, J shed 0 bases, and the junction held 0 bases outside the gene matches. CDR3: CASGTGSTDTQYF. The CDR3 DNA is TGTGCCAGTGGGACAGGGAGCACAGATACGCAGTATTTT.